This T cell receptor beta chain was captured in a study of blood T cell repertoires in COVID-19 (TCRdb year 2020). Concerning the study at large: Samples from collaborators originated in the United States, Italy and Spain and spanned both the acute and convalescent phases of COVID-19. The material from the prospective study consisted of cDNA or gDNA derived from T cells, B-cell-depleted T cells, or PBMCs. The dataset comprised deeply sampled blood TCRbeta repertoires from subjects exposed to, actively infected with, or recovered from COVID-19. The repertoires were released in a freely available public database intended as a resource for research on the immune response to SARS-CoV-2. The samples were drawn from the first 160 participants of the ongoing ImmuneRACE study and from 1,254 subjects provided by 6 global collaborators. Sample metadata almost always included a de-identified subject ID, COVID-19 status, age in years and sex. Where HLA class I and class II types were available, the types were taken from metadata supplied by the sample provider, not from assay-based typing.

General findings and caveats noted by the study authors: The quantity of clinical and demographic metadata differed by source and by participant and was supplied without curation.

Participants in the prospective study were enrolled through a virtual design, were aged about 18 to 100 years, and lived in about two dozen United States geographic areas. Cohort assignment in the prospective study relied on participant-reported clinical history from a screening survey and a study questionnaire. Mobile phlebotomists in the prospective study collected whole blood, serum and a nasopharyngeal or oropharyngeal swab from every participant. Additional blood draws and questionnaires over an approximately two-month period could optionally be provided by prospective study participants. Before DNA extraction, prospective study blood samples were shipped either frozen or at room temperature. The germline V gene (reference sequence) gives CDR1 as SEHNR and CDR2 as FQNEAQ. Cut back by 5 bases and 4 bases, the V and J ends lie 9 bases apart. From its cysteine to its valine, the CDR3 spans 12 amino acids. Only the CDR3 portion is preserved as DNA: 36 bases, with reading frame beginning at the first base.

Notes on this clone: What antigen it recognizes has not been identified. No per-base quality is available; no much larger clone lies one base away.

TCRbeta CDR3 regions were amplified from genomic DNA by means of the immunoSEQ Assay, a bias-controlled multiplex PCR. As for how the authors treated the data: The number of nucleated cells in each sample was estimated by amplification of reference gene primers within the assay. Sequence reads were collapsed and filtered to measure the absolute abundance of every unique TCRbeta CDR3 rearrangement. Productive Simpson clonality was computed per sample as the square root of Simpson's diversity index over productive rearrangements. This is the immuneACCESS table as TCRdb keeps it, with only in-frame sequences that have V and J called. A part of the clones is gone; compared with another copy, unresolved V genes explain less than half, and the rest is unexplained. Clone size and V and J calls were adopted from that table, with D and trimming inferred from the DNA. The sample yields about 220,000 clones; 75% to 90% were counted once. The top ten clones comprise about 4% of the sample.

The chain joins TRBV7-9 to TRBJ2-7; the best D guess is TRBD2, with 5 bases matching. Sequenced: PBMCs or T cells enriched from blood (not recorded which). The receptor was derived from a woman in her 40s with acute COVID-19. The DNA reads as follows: TGTGCCAGCAGCCCAGGAGGATACGAGCAGTACGTC. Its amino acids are CASSPGGYEQYV.